This record concerns one TCR beta chain sequence. Its antigen remains unknown. The sample is drawn from a study of PD-L1 blockade in urothelial cancer. Study-wide background: Prior chemotherapy in patients spanned 0 to 3 regimens. A median blood sample held around 150,000 T cells and approximately 80,000 unique TCRs.

With 5 bases clipped from V and 3 bases from J, the junction kept 5 bases outside the gene matches. Germline V gene data show CDR1 as MNHNY and CDR2 as SVGAGI (reference sequence). The CDR3 loop spans 15 amino acids. TCRdb keeps only in-frame clones here, not all; method: immunoSEQ multiplex PCR. This sample has approximately 47,000 clones, with around 83% found just once. Time point here: pretreatment peripheral blood. Between 1 and 8 samples per patient were obtained, pretreatment and on-treatment. The study, taken as a whole, reports: Durable-benefit cases showed more tumor-associated blood clone expansion at 3 weeks.

This clonotype was sampled from a man between 45 and 60 years old with urothelial cancer. Here the sequenced sample was PBMCs, taken around atezolizumab (anti-PD-L1) treatment. The V and J genes are TRBV6-6 and TRBJ1-5; 9 nucleotides align to TRBD1. Written as DNA, the CDR3 is TGTGCCAGCAGTAAGGGACAGGGCGTCAATCAGCCCCAGCATTTT. Its protein product is CASSKGQGVNQPQHF.